Sequencing of this T cell receptor beta chain was carried out in a study of T cell changes during pregnancy in multiple sclerosis. Only in-frame clones appear in the TCRdb table, and some are missing; sequencing was by immunoSEQ multiplex PCR. The table lists 32,000 or so clones, 89% of them singletons, with about 10% in the top ten. Trimming took 5 bases from V and 4 from J, leaving 16 bases between them. CDR1 SGHTA and CDR2 FQGTGA come from the germline V gene. The length of the CDR3 is 15 residues. V is TRBV7-3 and J is TRBJ2-3, with D possibly being TRBD1 (5 bases). This TCR was recovered from a female donor with multiple sclerosis, enrolled in a pregnancy study. The sequencing used CD8+ T cells from peripheral blood mononuclear cells, collected in the second trimester of pregnancy. CDR3 in amino acids: CASSPWGGNADTQYF. The CDR3 coding sequence is TGTGCCAGCAGCCCCTGGGGCGGAAACGCAGATACGCAGTATTTT.